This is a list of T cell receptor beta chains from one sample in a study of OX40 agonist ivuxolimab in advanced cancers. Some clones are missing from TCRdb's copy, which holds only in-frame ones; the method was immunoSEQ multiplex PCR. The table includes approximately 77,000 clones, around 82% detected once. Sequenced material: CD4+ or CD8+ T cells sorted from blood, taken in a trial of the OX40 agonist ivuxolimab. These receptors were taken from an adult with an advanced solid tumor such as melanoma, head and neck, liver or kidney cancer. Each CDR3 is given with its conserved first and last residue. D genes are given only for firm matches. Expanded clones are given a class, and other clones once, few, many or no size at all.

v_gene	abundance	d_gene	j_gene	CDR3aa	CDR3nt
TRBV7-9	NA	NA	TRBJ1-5	CASSLALDSMGNQPQHF	TGTGCCAGCAGCTTAGCGCTTGACTCGATGGGCAATCAGCCCCAGCATTTT
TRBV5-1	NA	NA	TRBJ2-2	CASSLTTGEGTGELFF	TGCGCCAGCAGCTTGACCACAGGGGAGGGCACCGGGGAGCTGTTTTTT
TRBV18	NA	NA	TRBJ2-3	CASSPRTRDSTDTQYF	TGTGCCAGCTCACCAAGGACCCGAGACAGCACAGATACGCAGTATTTT
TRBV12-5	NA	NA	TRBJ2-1	CASGLVLRGSGSYNEQFF	TGTGCTAGTGGTTTGGTCCTTCGGGGATCGGGGTCCTACAATGAGCAGTTCTTC
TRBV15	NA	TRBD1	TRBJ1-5	CATSRGTGRNQPQHF	TGTGCCACCAGCAGAGGGACAGGCCGCAATCAGCCCCAGCATTTT
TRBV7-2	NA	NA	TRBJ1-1	CASSFRWVGTEAFF	TGTGCCAGCAGCTTTAGGTGGGTGGGCACTGAAGCTTTCTTT
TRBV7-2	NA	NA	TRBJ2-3	CASSLAPGVNTDTQYF	TGTGCCAGCAGCTTAGCCCCCGGGGTCAATACAGATACGCAGTATTTT
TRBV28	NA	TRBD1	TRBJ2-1	CASSSPQGGLYNEQFF	TGTGCCAGCAGTTCCCCACAGGGGGGCTTGTACAATGAGCAGTTCTTC
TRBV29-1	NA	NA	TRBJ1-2	CSVVRGYGYTF	TGCAGCGTTGTACGTGGCTATGGCTACACCTTC
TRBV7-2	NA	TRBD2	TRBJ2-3	CASSPTAGEGTDTQYF	TGTGCCAGCAGCCCTACAGCGGGAGAGGGCACAGATACGCAGTATTTT
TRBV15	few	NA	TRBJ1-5	CATSKGWGQPQHF	TGTGCCACCAGCAAAGGGTGGGGTCAGCCCCAGCATTTT
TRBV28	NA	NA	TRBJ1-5	CATTWGGTSIRPQHF	TGTGCCACCACCTGGGGGGGAACCTCTATTCGGCCCCAGCATTTT
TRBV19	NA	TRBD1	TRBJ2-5	CASSKGQGALSETQYF	TGTGCCAGTAGTAAGGGACAGGGGGCGCTTTCGGAGACCCAGTACTTC
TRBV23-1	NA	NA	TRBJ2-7	CASSLQTPEETYEQYF	TGCGCCAGCAGTCTTCAGACGCCTGAGGAAACCTACGAGCAGTACTTC
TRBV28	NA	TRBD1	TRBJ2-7	CASSYRTGTYEQYF	TGTGCCAGCAGTTATCGGACAGGGACCTACGAGCAGTACTTC
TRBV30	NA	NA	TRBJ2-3	CAWSPTDTQYF	TGTGCCTGGAGTCCTACAGATACGCAGTATTTT
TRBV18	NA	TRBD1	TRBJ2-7	CASSPPGTGASGQYF	TGTGCCAGCTCACCACCCGGGACAGGGGCCTCTGGGCAGTACTTC
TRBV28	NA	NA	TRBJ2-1	CASSLGHHEQFF	TGTGCCAGCAGTTTAGGGCACCATGAGCAGTTCTTC
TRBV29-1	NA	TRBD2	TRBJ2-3	CSVRSGSGDTQYF	TGCAGCGTTCGTAGCGGGTCGGGAGATACGCAGTATTTT
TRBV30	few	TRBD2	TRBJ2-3	CAWNSGGVDTQYF	TGTGCCTGGAACTCGGGGGGAGTAGATACGCAGTATTTT
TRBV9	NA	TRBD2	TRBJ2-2	CASRSGGDLTGELFF	TGTGCCAGCAGGAGCGGGGGGGACCTCACCGGGGAGCTGTTTTTT
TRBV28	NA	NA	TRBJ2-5	CASSFQGAQETQYF	TGTGCCAGCAGTTTTCAGGGAGCTCAAGAGACCCAGTACTTC
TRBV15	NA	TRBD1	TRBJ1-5	CATSRDIQGQGGQPQHF	TGTGCCACCAGCAGAGACATCCAAGGACAGGGGGGACAGCCCCAGCATTTT
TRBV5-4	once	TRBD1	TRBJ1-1	CASSDPGQGNTEAFF	TGTGCCAGCAGCGACCCGGGACAGGGGAACACTGAAGCTTTCTTT
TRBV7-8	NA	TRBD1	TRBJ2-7	CASRPALRDRGSYEQYF	TGTGCCAGCAGACCCGCCCTCCGGGACAGGGGCTCCTACGAGCAGTACTTC
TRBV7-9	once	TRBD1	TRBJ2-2	CASSTRLTGTGFPGELFF	TGTGCCAGCAGCACACGCCTTACCGGGACAGGGTTTCCCGGGGAGCTGTTTTTT
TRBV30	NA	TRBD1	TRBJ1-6	CAWKGGQGFSTLHF	TGTGCCTGGAAAGGGGGACAGGGGTTTTCAACCCTCCACTTT
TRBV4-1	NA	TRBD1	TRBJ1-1	CASSHRTGKVEDTEAFF	TGCGCCAGCAGCCATCGGACAGGGAAGGTAGAAGACACTGAAGCTTTCTTT
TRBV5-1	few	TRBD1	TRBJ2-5	CASSSNTGGQETQYF	TGCGCCAGCAGCTCCAATACAGGGGGCCAGGAGACCCAGTACTTC